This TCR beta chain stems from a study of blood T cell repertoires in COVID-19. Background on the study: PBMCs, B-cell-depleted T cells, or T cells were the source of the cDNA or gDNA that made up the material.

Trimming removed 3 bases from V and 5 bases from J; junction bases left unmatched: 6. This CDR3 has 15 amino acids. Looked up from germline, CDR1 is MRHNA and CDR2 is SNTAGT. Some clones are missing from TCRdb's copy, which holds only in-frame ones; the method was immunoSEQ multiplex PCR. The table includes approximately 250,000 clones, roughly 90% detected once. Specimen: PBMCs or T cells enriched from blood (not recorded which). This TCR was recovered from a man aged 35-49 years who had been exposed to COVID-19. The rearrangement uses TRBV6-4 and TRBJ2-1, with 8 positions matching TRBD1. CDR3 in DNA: TGTGCCAGCAGTGAAGAGTGGGGACAGGACAATGAGCAGTTCTTC. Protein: CASSEEWGQDNEQFF.